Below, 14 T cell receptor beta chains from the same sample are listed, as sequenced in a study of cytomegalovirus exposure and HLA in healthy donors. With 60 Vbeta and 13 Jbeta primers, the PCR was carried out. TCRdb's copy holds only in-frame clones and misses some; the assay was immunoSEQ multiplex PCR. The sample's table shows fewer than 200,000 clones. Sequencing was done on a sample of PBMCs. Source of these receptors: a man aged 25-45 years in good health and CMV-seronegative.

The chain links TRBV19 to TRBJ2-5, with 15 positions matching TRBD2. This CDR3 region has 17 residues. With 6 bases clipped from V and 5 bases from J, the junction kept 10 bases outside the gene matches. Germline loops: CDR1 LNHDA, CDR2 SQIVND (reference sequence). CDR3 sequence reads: CASSRTGLAGGRETQYF. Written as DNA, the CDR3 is TGTGCCAGTAGCAGAACCGGACTAGCGGGGGGGAGGGAGACCCAGTACTTC.

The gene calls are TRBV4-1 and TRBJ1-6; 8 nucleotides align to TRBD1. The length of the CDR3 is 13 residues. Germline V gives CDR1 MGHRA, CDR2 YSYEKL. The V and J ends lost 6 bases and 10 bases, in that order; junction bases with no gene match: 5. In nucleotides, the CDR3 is TGCGCCAGCAGTCAGGGACAGGCCTCACCCCTCCACTTT. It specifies CASSQGQASPLHF.

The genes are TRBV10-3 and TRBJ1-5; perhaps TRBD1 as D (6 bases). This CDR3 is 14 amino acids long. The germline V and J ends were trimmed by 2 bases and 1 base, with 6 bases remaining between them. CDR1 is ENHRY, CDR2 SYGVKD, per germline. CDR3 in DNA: TGTGCCATCAGTGAGACAGGGAGCAATCAGCCCCAGCATTTT. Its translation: CAISETGSNQPQHF.

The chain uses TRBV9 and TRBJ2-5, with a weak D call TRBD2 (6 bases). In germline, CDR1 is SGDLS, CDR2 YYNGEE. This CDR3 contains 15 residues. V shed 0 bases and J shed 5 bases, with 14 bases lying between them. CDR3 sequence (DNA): TGTGCCAGCAGCGTAGTGGAGGGGATCGGGGAGACCCAGTACTTC. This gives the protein CASSVVEGIGETQYF. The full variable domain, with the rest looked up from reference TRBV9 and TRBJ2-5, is DSGVTQTPKHLITATGQRVTLRCSPRSGDLSVYWYQQSLDQGLQFLIQYYNGEERAKGNILERFSAQQFPDLHSELNLSSLELGDSALYFCASSVVEGIGETQYFGPGTRLLVL.

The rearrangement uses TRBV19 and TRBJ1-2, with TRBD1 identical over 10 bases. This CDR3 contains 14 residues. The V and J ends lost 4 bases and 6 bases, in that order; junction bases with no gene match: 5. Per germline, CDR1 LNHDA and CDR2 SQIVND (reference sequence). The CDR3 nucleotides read TGTGCCAGTAGTAGGGACAGGGGAGTCAATGGCTACACCTTC. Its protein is CASSRDRGVNGYTF.

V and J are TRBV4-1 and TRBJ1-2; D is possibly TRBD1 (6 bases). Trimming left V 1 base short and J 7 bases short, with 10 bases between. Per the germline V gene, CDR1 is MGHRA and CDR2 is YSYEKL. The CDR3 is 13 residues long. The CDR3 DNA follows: TGCGCCAGCAGCCAAGCAGGGGCCCGTGGCTACACCTTC. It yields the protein CASSQAGARGYTF.

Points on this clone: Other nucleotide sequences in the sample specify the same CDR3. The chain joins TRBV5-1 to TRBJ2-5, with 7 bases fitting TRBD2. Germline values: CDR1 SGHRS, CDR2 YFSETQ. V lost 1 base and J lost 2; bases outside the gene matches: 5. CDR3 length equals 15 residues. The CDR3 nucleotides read TGCGCCAGCAGCTTGTTAGCGGGCGGACAAGAGACCCAGTACTTC. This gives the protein CASSLLAGGQETQYF.

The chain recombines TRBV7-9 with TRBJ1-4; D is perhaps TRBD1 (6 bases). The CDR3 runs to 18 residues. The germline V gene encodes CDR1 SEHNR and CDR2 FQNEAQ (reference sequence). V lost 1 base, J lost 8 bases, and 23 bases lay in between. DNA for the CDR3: TGTGCCAGCAGCTTAGGAGCAATACAGGGTCGGGCGGTCGAAAAACTGTTTTTT. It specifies CASSLGAIQGRAVEKLFF.

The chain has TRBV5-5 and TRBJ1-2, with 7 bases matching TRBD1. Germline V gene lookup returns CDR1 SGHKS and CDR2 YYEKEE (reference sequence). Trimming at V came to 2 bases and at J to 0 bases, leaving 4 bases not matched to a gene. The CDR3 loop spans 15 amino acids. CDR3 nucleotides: TGTGCCAGCAGCTTCGGGACAGCTGCTAACTATGGCTACACCTTC. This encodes CASSFGTAANYGYTF.

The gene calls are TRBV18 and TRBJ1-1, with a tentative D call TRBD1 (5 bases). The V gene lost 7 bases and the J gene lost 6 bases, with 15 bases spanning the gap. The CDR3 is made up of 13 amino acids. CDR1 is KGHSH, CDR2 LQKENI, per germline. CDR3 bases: TGTGCCAGCTGTCCCGGGGGGTCGGCTGAAGCTTTCTTT. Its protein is CASCPGGSAEAFF.

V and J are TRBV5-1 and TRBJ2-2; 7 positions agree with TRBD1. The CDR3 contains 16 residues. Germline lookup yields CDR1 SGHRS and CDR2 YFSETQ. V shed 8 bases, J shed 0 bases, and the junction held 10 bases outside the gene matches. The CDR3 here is CASQVTGTSNTGELFF. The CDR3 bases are TGCGCCAGTCAGGTGACAGGGACATCGAACACCGGGGAGCTGTTTTTT. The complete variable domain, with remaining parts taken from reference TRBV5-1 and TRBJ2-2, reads KAGVTQTPRYLIKTRGQQVTLSCSPISGHRSVSWYQQTPGQGLQFLFEYFSETQRNKGNFPGRFSGRQFSNSRSEMNVSTLELGDSALYLCASQVTGTSNTGELFFGEGSRLTVL.

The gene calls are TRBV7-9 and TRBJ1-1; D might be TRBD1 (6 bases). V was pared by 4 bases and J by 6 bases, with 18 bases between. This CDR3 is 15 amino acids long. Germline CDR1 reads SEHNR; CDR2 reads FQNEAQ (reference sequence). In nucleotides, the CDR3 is TGTGCCAGCAGCTACGGCGCAGGGGAGTATGCTGAAGCTTTCTTT. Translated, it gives CASSYGAGEYAEAFF.

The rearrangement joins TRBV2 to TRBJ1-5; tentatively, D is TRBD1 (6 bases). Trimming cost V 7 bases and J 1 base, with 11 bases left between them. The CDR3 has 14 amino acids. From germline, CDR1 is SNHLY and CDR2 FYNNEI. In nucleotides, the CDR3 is TGTGCCAGCAAAGGGGGGGACAGCAATCAGCCCCAGCATTTT. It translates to CASKGGDSNQPQHF.

The CDR3 spells CASSSGTSGGPTDTQYF. The CDR3 coding sequence is TGCGCCAGCAGCTCCGGGACTAGCGGGGGCCCAACAGATACGCAGTATTTT. The chain is built from TRBV5-1 and TRBJ2-3, with 14 bases fitting TRBD2. The CDR3 totals 17 residues. V lost 3 bases, J lost 3 bases, and 6 bases stayed unmatched. CDR1 and CDR2 from the germline V gene are SGHRS and YFSETQ.